The 22 T cell receptor beta chains below all came from one sample that was sequenced in a study of CD8 T cells in ankylosing spondylitis. TCRdb independently ran MiXCR on the 5' RACE reads; one entry per CDR3 protein. The sample holds 200,000 to 300,000 distinct CDR3 sequences, 7.5% to 9.5% seen once. Sequencing was performed on blood, either unsorted or a sorted T cell fraction (not recorded which). These receptors were taken from a female donor with ankylosing spondylitis or in good health (not recorded which).

This clonotype was seen many times. The rearrangement links TRBV24-1 to TRBJ2-5; the D call may be TRBD1 or TRBD2 (6 bases each). Germline V CDR1 and CDR2: KGHDR, SFDVKD. The CDR3 extends over 15 amino acids. V was clipped by 7 bases and J by 7 bases, with 21 bases between them. CDR3 sequence reads: CATRTPGQPEGTQYF. The CDR3 region has the DNA TGTGCCACCAGAACACCGGGACAACCGGAGGGGACCCAGTACTTC.

This clonotype came up a few times. One base away lies a much larger clone, so this may be a sequencing read error. This chain joins TRBV20-1 and TRBJ1-2; D is ambiguous. Germline-derived CDR1 and CDR2 are DFQATT and SNEGSKA (reference sequence). The CDR3 extends over 15 amino acids. CDR3 sequence reads: CCARDRAALYYGYTF. In DNA form, the CDR3 reads TGCTGTGCTAGAGATCGTGCCGCGTTATACTATGGCTACACCTTC.

This clonotype appeared many times. The chain couples TRBV12-3 or TRBV12-4 to TRBJ2-1, with D possibly matching TRBD2 (5 bases). The germline V and J ends were trimmed by 5 bases and 8 bases, with 25 bases remaining between them. The CDR3 sequence is 17 residues long. The CDR3 here is CASSPTHRTSPSDEQFF. CDR3 DNA sequence: TGTGCCAGCAGTCCAACCCATCGGACTTCCCCAAGCGATGAGCAGTTCTTC.

About this clonotype: A much bigger clone sits one base away, suggesting this may be a read error. The chain joins TRBV7-9 to TRBJ1-1, with D unclear. This CDR3 spans 15 amino acids. Germline values: CDR1 SEHNR, CDR2 FQNEAQ (reference sequence). The CDR3 nucleotides are TGTGCCAACAGCTTAGCCGGGAGGCGAGGCACTGAAGCTTTCTTT. This encodes CANSLAGRRGTEAFF.

This clonotype appeared many times. The chain is built from TRBV10-3 and TRBJ2-5; D might be TRBD1 or TRBD2, each matching 5 bases. The V gene lost 5 bases and the J gene lost 4 bases, with 20 bases spanning the gap. The CDR3 covers 16 residues. Germline V lookup: CDR1 ENHRY, CDR2 SYGVKD. The chain's CDR3 is CAISSNRDARVETQYF. DNA for the CDR3: TGTGCCATCAGTTCCAATCGGGACGCAAGGGTAGAGACCCAGTACTTC.

This clonotype was observed many times. The chain couples TRBV6-2 or TRBV6-3 to TRBJ2-1; D may be TRBD1 (6 bases). Germline loops: CDR1 MNHEY, CDR2 SVGEGT. The CDR3 consists of 13 residues. Trimming took off 6 bases at V and 6 bases at J, with 12 bases between the two ends. This chain's CDR3 is CASSRDKVNEQFF. CDR3 coding DNA: TGTGCCAGCAGCCGGGACAAGGTCAATGAGCAGTTCTTC.

This clonotype was seen ten or more times. This chain links TRBV20-1 with TRBJ2-4, with 7 nucleotides matching TRBD2. Per germline, CDR1 DFQATT and CDR2 SNEGSKA (reference sequence). Losses at the gene ends were 2 bases for V and 7 bases for J; bases not matched to a gene: 11. The CDR3 sequence is 15 residues long. CDR3 DNA: TGCAGTGCTAGACCGACCCCGGGACTAAGCAACATTCAGTACTTC. Amino acids: CSARPTPGLSNIQYF.

There are a few counts of this clonotype. The CDR3 protein is CASSARAGGANVLTF. CDR3 DNA: TGTGCCAGCAGTGCGCGTGCGGGCGGGGCCAACGTCCTGACTTTC. The V and J genes are TRBV12-3 or TRBV12-4 and TRBJ2-6, with a tentative D call TRBD2 (5 bases). The V and J ends lost 5 bases and 4 bases respectively, with 12 bases between them. This CDR3 contains 15 residues.

This clonotype was seen ten or more times. The V and J genes are TRBV24-1 and TRBJ2-1; TRBD2 matches at 7 bases. This CDR3 contains 18 residues. V shed 3 bases and J 9 bases; nucleotides not matched to a gene: 19. Germline CDR1 and CDR2: KGHDR and SFDVKD. The CDR3 here is CATSDRPGPGEREGEQFF. The CDR3 DNA reads as TGTGCCACCAGTGATAGGCCGGGACCCGGGGAGAGGGAGGGTGAGCAGTTCTTC.

This clonotype was recorded at least ten times. This chain uses TRBV29-1 with TRBJ2-5; D is undetermined. The CDR3 has 13 residues. Deletions cut 3 bases from V and 4 bases from J, with 12 bases between. Germline CDR1 reads SQVTM; CDR2 reads ANQGSEA. CDR3 DNA sequence: TGCAGCGTTGAGCCCACGGGTGGAGAGACCCAGTACTTC. It codes for CSVEPTGGETQYF.

This clonotype turned up a few times. CDR3 nucleotides: TGTGCCAGCAGCAAGTCCGGGGGAGCTCCTACCCGCTCCTACGAGCAGTACTTC. It yields the protein CASSKSGGAPTRSYEQYF. J is TRBJ2-7 and V is TRBV21-1; the D call in the table, TRBD1, was not verified against the DNA. TRBV21-1 is designated a pseudogene. The CDR3 runs to 18 residues.

The rearrangement uses TRBV7-2 and TRBJ2-3; TRBD2 might be the D (5 bases). This CDR3 is 14 amino acids long. V lost 3 bases, J lost 2 bases, and 9 bases lay in between. Germline values: CDR1 SGHTA, CDR2 FQGNSA. The CDR3 spells CASSFSAVTDTQYF. Written as DNA, the CDR3 is TGTGCCAGCAGCTTTAGCGCAGTCACAGATACGCAGTATTTT.

This clonotype was seen many times. The chain recombines TRBV28 with TRBJ2-1; tentatively, D is TRBD1 (6 bases). Trimming stripped 5 bases from V and 8 bases from J, with 10 bases between. The CDR3 has 12 amino acids. The germline CDR1 and CDR2 sequences are MDHEN and SYDVKM. CDR3 DNA sequence: TGTGCCAGCAGTGACGACAGGTATGAGCAGTTCTTC. It yields the protein CASSDDRYEQFF. Full variable domain (outside the CDR3, taken from reference TRBV28 and TRBJ2-1): DVKVTQSSRYLVKRTGEKVFLECVQDMDHENMFWYRQDPGLGLRLIYFSYDVKMKEKGDIPEGYSVSREKKERFSLILESASTNQTSMYLCASSDDRYEQFFGPGTRLTVL.

In its sample, this clonotype was seen many times. The chain joins TRBV20-1 to TRBJ2-3; weak D call: TRBD2 (6 bases). V lost 0 bases and J 10 bases, leaving 11 bases between the germline ends. Germline CDR1 is DFQATT and CDR2 is SNEGSKA (reference sequence). This CDR3 is 12 amino acids long. The CDR3 nucleotides are TGCAGTGCTAGAGATCCGCGGGAATCGCAGTATTTT. The encoded protein is CSARDPRESQYF.

This clonotype was detected many times. The gene calls are TRBV6-5 and TRBJ1-1; unclear D gene. This CDR3 is built from 13 residues. The ends were cut back, 4 bases at V and 5 bases at J, with 11 bases in the middle. The germline V gene has CDR1 MNHEY and CDR2 SVGAGI. This CDR3 reads CASSSRLGTEAFF. The CDR3 DNA is TGTGCCAGCAGTTCCCGGTTGGGGACTGAAGCTTTCTTT.

In this sample, this clonotype turned up many times. The chain recombines TRBV24-1 with TRBJ2-1; 9 bases are shared with TRBD2. The germline V gene has CDR1 KGHDR and CDR2 SFDVKD. The CDR3 consists of 14 residues. Trimming took 9 bases from V and 7 from J; bases not matched to a gene: 9. The CDR3 sequence is CATGREGRSNEQFF. The DNA of the CDR3 is TGTGCCACCGGGCGGGAGGGCCGATCGAATGAGCAGTTCTTC.

This clonotype appeared many times. The rearrangement links TRBV5-1 to TRBJ1-4; D ambiguous. Germline assignment: CDR1 SGHRS and CDR2 YFSETQ. The CDR3 extends over 13 amino acids. The ends were cut back, 6 bases at V and 8 bases at J, with 14 bases in the middle. The CDR3 reads CASTTAVGEKLFF. The CDR3 DNA sequence: TGCGCCAGCACGACTGCCGTCGGCGAAAAACTGTTTTTT.

This clonotype has just a few counts. The V gene is TRBV7-9, the J gene TRBJ2-5; 7 bases map to TRBD2. Germline values: CDR1 SEHNR, CDR2 FQNEAQ (reference sequence). V was pared by 5 bases and J by 1 base, with 13 bases of the junction left unmatched. The CDR3 contains 17 residues. CDR3 protein: CASSPITSELRQETQYF. CDR3 DNA: TGTGCCAGCAGCCCCATCACTAGCGAACTACGCCAAGAGACCCAGTACTTC.

This clonotype occurred a few times. The chain is built from TRBV20-1 and TRBJ1-1, with D possibly being TRBD1 (5 bases). Per germline, CDR1 DFQATT and CDR2 SNEGSKA (reference sequence). V was clipped by 2 bases and J by 2 bases, with 9 bases between them. The CDR3 contains 13 residues. This CDR3 reads CSARRRANTEAFF. In nucleotides, the CDR3 is TGCAGTGCTAGACGCAGGGCAAACACTGAAGCTTTCTTT.

There are many counts of this clonotype. The V and J genes are TRBV7-2 and TRBJ2-7; D might be TRBD1 (8 bases). V was pared by 6 bases and J by 1 base, with 16 bases between. In germline, CDR1 is SGHTA, CDR2 FQGNSA. The CDR3 consists of 15 residues. CDR3 amino acids: CASRLNRGGSYEQYF. As DNA, the CDR3 is TGTGCCAGCAGACTGAACAGGGGGGGATCCTACGAGCAGTACTTC.

This clonotype was detected many times. The rearrangement uses TRBV9 and TRBJ2-5; a possible D gene is TRBD1 (5 bases). The CDR3 sequence is 14 residues long. Looked up from germline, CDR1 is SGDLS and CDR2 is YYNGEE. With 4 bases removed from V and 2 bases from J, the gap between germline ends came to 12 bases. The CDR3 loop reads CASSPRTSQETQYF. As DNA, the CDR3 is TGTGCCAGCAGCCCCCGGACATCTCAAGAGACCCAGTACTTC.

This clonotype showed up many times. The genes are TRBV28 and TRBJ2-1, with 8 nucleotides matching TRBD1. Germline CDR1 reads MDHEN; CDR2 reads SYDVKM. The V and J ends lost 3 bases and 3 bases, in that order; junction bases with no gene match: 4. This CDR3 spans 15 amino acids. CDR3 amino acids: CASSLGGQVYNEQFF. For the CDR3, the DNA is TGTGCCAGCAGTTTGGGGGGACAGGTCTACAATGAGCAGTTCTTC.